These 2 T cell receptor beta chains were all obtained from the same sample, sequenced in a study of regulatory T cells in long-lasting Graves disease. Time point of the sample: newly diagnosed GD, antithyroid drugs for less than 3 months. The authors made the TCR library using RNA they extracted from PBMCs. According to the study, TCR beta libraries were built with iRepertoire HTBI primers and CDR3-region Arm-PCR. From the multiplex PCR reads, TCRdb called clonotypes with MiXCR, one entry per CDR3 protein. The table has about 400,000 distinct CDR3 sequences, about 15% seen once. This sample was shared with a second study, whose subject was T cells in Graves' hyperthyroidism and ophthalmopathy.

The specimen was peripheral blood mononuclear cells (PBMCs), collected at new diagnosis, from a patient treated with antithyroid drugs. These receptors all stem from a woman aged 40-49 years with Graves disease.

In its sample, this clonotype was seen a few times. Possible read error: a much larger clone is one base away. The gene calls are TRBV20-1 and TRBJ2-5, with D tentatively TRBD1 (6 bases). Germline assignment: CDR1 DFQATT and CDR2 SNEGSKA (reference sequence). This CDR3 has 14 residues. V was pared by 8 bases and J by 2 bases, with 18 bases between. The CDR3 loop is CSSGPPGQQETQYF. Here the CDR3 DNA reads TGCAGTTCTGGTCCTCCTGGACAGCAAGAGACCCAGTACTTC.

There are many counts of this clonotype. This sequence joins TRBV13 and TRBJ2-7; TRBD2 agrees at 9 bases. The CDR3 loop spans 15 amino acids. The germline CDR1 and CDR2 sequences are PRHDT and FYEKMQ (reference sequence). V lost 0 bases, J lost 2 bases, and 2 bases stayed unmatched. DNA of the CDR3: TGTGCCAGCAGCTTAGGGGCGGGAGGGACCTACGAGCAGTACTTC. Translation: CASSLGAGGTYEQYF.